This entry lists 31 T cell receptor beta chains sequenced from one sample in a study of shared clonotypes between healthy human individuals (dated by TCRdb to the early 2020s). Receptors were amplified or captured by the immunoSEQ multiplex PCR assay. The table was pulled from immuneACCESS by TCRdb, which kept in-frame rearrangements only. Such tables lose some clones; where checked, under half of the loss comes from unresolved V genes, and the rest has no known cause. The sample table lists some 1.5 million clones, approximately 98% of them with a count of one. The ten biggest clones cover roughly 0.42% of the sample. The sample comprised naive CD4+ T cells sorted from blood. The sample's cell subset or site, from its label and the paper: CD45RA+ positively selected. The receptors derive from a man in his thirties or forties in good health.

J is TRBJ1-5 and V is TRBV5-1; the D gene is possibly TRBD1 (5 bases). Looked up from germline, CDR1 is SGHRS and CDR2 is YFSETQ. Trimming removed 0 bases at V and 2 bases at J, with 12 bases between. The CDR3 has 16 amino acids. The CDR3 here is CASSLDGGLGNQPQHF. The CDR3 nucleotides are TGCGCCAGCAGCTTGGACGGGGGACTCGGCAATCAGCCCCAGCATTTT.

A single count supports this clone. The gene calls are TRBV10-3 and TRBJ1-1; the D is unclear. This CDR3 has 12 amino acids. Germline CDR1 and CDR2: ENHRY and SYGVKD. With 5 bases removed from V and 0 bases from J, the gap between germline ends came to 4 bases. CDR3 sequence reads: CAISSVNTEAFF. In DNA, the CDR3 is TGTGCCATCAGTTCGGTGAACACTGAAGCTTTCTTT.

In DNA form, the CDR3 reads TGTGCCAGCAGCTTGAGCGGGGCCAGTTTTTATGAGCAGTTCTTC. It yields the protein CASSLSGASFYEQFF. The chain joins TRBV7-6 to TRBJ2-1, with 7 bases fitting TRBD2. Trimming at V came to 3 bases and at J to 8 bases, leaving 10 bases not matched to a gene. The CDR3 is 15 residues long. Germline V CDR1 and CDR2: SGHVS, FNYEAQ.

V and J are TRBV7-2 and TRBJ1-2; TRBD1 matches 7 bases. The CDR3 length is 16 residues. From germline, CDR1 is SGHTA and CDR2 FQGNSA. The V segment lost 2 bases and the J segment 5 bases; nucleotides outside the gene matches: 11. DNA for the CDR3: TGTGCCAGCAGCTTACCGCAACAGGACAGGATTTATGGCTACACCTTC. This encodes CASSLPQQDRIYGYTF.

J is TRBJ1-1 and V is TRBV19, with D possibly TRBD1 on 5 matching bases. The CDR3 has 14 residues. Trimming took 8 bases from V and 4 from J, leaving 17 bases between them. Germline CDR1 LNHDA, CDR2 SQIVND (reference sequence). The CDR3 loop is CASVGATRRTEAFF. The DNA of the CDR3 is TGTGCCAGTGTAGGGGCTACTCGACGCACTGAAGCTTTCTTT.

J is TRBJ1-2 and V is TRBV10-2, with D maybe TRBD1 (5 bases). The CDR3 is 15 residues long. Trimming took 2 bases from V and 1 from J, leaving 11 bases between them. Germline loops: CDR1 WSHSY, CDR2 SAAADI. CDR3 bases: TGCGCCAGCAGTGAGCTCCTCGGGGGTAACTATGGCTACACCTTC. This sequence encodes CASSELLGGNYGYTF.

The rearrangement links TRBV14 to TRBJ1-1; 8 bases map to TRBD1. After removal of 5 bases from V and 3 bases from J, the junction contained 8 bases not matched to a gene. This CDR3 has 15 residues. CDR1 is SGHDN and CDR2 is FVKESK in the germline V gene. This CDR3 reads CASSSRQGIHTEAFF. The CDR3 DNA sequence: TGTGCCAGCAGCTCACGACAGGGGATACACACTGAAGCTTTCTTT.

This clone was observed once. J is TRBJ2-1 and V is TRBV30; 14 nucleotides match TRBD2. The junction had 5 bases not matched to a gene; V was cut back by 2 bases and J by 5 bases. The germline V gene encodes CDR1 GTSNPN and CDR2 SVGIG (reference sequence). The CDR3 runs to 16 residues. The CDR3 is CAWSRLAGGGNNEQFF. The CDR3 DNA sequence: TGTGCCTGGAGTAGACTAGCGGGAGGGGGGAACAATGAGCAGTTCTTC.

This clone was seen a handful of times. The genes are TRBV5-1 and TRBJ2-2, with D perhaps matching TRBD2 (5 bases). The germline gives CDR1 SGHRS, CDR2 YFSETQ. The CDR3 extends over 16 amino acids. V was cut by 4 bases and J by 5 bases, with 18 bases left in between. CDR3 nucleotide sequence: TGCGCCAGCAGCCCTGACACACCGCGCGGGACCGGGGAGCTGTTTTTT. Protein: CASSPDTPRGTGELFF.

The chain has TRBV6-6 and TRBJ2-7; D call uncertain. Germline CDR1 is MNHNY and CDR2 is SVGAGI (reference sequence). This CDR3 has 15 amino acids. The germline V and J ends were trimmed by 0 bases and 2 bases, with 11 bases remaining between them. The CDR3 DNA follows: TGTGCCAGCAGTTACTCGGGCCCTAGAGCCTACGAGCAGTACTTC. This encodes CASSYSGPRAYEQYF.

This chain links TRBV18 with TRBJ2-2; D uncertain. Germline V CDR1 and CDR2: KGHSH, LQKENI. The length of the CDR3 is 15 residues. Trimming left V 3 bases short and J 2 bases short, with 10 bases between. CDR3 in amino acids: CASSPQSLNTGELFF. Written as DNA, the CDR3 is TGTGCCAGCTCACCCCAGAGCCTCAACACCGGGGAGCTGTTTTTT.

CDR3 in DNA: TGTGCCAGCAGCGTTCCGGGACAGGGGGAAGTTGCTGGAAACACCATATATTTT. Its protein product is CASSVPGQGEVAGNTIYF. The chain links TRBV7-9 to TRBJ1-3; 11 nucleotides agree with TRBD1. V shed 5 bases and J 2 bases; nucleotides not matched to a gene: 11. CDR3 size: 18 residues. CDR1 SEHNR and CDR2 FQNEAQ come from the germline V gene (reference sequence). The complete variable domain, with remaining parts taken from reference TRBV7-9 and TRBJ1-3, reads DTGVSQNPRHKITKRGQNVTFRCDPISEHNRLYWYRQTLGQGPEFLTYFQNEAQLEKSRLLSDRFSAERPKGSFSTLEIQRTEQGDSAMYLCASSVPGQGEVAGNTIYFGEGSWLTVV.

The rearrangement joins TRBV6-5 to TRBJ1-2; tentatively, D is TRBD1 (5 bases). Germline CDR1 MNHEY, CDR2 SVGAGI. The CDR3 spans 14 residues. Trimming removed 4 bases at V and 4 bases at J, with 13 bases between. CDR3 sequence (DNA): TGTGCCAGCAGTTTTACCATTGGGGGCTATGGCTACACCTTC. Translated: CASSFTIGGYGYTF.

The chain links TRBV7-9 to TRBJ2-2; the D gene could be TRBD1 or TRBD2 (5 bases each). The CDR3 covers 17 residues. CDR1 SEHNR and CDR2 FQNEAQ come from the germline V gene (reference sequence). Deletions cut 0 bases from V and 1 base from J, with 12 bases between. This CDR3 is CASSLAPGQGNTGELFF. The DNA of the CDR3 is TGTGCCAGCAGCTTAGCCCCGGGGCAGGGGAACACCGGGGAGCTGTTTTTT.

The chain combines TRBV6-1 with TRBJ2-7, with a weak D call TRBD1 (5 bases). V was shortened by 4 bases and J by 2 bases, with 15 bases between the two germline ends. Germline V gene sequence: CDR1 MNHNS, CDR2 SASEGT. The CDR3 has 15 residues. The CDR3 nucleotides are TGTGCCAGCAGTGTCCACCCTGGACAAGCCTACGAGCAGTACTTC. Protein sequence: CASSVHPGQAYEQYF.

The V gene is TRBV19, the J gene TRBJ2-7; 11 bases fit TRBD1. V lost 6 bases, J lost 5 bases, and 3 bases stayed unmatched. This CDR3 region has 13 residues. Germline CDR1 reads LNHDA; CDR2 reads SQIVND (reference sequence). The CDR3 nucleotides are TGTGCCAGTAGGGGACAGGGGGGACACGAGCAGTACTTC. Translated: CASRGQGGHEQYF. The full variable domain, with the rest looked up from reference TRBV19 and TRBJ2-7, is DGGITQSPKYLFRKEGQNVTLSCEQNLNHDAMYWYRQDPGQGLRLIYYSQIVNDFQKGDIAEGYSVSREKKESFPLTVTSAQKNPTAFYLCASRGQGGHEQYFGPGTRLTVT.

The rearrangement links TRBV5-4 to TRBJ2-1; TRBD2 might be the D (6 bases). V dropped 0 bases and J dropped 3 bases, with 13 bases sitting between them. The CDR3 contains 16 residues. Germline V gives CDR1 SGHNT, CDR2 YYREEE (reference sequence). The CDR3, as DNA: TGTGCCAGCAGCTTGGGTAGGCGGGACCGCTACAATGAGCAGTTCTTC. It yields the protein CASSLGRRDRYNEQFF.

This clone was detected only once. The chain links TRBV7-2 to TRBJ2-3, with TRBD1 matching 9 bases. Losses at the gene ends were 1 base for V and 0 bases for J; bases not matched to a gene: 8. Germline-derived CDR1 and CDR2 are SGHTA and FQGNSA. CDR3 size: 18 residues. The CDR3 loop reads CASSLGSRGQGSTDTQYF. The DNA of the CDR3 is TGTGCCAGCAGCTTAGGTTCTAGGGGACAGGGCAGCACAGATACGCAGTATTTT.

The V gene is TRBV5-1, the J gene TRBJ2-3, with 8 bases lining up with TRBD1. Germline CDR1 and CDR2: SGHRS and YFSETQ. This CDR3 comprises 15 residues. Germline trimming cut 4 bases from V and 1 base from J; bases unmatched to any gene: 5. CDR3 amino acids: CASSQDRGRTDTQYF. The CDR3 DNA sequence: TGCGCCAGCAGCCAAGACAGGGGACGCACAGATACGCAGTATTTT.

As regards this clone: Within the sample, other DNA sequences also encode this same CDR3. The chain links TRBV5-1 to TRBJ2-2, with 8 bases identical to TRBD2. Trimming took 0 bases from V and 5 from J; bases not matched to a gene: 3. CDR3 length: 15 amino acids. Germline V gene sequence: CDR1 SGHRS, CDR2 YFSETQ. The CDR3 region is CASSLVASGTGELFF. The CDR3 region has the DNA TGCGCCAGCAGCTTGGTGGCTAGCGGGACCGGGGAGCTGTTTTTT.

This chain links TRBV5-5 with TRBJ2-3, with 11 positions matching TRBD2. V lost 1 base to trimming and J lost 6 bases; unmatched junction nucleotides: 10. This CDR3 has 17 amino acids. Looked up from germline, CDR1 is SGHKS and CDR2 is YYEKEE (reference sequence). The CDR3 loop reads CASSLFVSGRARDTQYF. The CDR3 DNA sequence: TGTGCCAGCAGCTTGTTCGTTAGCGGGAGGGCCAGGGATACGCAGTATTTT.

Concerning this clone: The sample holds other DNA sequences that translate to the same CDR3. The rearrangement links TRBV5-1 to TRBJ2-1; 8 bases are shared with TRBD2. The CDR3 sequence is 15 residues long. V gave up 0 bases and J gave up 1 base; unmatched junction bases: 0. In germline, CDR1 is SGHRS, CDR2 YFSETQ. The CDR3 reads CASSLASGSYNEQFF. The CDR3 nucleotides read TGCGCCAGCAGCTTGGCTAGCGGGTCCTACAATGAGCAGTTCTTC. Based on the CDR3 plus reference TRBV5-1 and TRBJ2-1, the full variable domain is KAGVTQTPRYLIKTRGQQVTLSCSPISGHRSVSWYQQTPGQGLQFLFEYFSETQRNKGNFPGRFSGRQFSNSRSEMNVSTLELGDSALYLCASSLASGSYNEQFFGPGTRLTVL.

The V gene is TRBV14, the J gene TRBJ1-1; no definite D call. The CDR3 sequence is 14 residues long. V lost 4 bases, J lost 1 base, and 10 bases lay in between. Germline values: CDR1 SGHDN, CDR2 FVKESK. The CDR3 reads CASSPEVGNTEAFF. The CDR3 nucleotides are TGTGCCAGCAGCCCGGAGGTGGGGAACACTGAAGCTTTCTTT.

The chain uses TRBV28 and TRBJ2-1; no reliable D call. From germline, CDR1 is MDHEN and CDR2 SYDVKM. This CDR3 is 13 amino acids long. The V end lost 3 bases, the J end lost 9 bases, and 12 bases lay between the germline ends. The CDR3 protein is CASSLGPDGEQFF. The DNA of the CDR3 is TGTGCCAGCAGTTTGGGTCCGGACGGTGAGCAGTTCTTC.

In DNA, the CDR3 is TGTGCCAGCAGCCAGGGTCCTCTGCGTGAAAAACTGTTTTTT. It specifies CASSQGPLREKLFF. The chain joins TRBV2 to TRBJ1-4; maybe TRBD1 (5 bases). Germline V gene lookup returns CDR1 SNHLY and CDR2 FYNNEI. The germline V and J ends were trimmed by 6 bases and 7 bases, with 15 bases remaining between them. The CDR3 is 14 residues long.

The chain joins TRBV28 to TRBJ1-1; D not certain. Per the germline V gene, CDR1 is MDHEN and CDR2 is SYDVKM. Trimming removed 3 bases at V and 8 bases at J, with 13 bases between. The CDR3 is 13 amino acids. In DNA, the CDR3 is TGTGCCAGCAGTTTTAGTATAGTCGGAGAAGCTTTCTTT. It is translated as CASSFSIVGEAFF.

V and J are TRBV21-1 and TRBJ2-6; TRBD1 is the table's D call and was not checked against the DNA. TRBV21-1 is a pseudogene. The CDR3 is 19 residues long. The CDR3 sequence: CASITDPGQPKSGANVLTF. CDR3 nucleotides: TGTGCCAGCATCACCGATCCGGGACAGCCCAAATCTGGGGCCAACGTCCTGACTTTC.

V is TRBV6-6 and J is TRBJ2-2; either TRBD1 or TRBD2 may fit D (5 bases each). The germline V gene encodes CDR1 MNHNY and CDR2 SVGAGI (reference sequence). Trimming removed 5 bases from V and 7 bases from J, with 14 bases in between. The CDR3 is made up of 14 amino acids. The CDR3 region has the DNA TGTGCCAGCAGTAACCAGGGCGGGTACGGGGAGCTGTTTTTT. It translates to CASSNQGGYGELFF.

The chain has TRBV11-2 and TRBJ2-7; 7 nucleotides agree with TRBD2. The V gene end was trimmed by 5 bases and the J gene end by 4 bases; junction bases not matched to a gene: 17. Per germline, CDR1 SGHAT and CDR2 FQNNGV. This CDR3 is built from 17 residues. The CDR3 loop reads CASSLGFLVAGAYEQYF. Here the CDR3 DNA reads TGTGCCAGCAGCCTGGGGTTCCTCGTGGCGGGAGCTTACGAGCAGTACTTC.

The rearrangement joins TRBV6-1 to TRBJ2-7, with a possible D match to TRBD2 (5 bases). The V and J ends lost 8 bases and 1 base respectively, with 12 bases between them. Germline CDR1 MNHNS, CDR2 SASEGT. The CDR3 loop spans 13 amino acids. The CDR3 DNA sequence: TGTGCCAGCGGTGGGCTAGCTTCCTACGAGCAGTACTTC. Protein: CASGGLASYEQYF.

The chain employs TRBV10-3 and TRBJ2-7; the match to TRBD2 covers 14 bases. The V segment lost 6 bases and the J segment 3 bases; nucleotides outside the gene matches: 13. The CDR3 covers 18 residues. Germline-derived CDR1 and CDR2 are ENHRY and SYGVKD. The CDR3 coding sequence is TGTGCCATCAGGGAAAGGACCGGGACTAGCGGGAGAATCTACGAGCAGTACTTC. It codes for CAIRERTGTSGRIYEQYF.